What follows is one T cell receptor (beta chain) and its context. This specimen belongs to a study of blood T cell repertoires in COVID-19. About the research overall: The United States, Italy and Spain supplied acute and convalescent COVID-19 samples. From T cells, B-cell-depleted T cells, or PBMCs came the material, which was cDNA or gDNA.

In the source study's methods: The assay estimated nucleated cells by amplifying reference gene primers. TCRdb's copy holds only in-frame clones and misses some; the assay was immunoSEQ multiplex PCR. V, J and clone size reflect that table, while D and trimming were determined from the DNA. The sample carries 150,000 to 200,000 clones, roughly 80% recorded once. Sample: peripheral blood. The sequence was collected from a man aged 25-45 years with active or convalescent COVID-19.

The CDR3 DNA follows: TGTGCCAGCAGCCAAGGCAGGGGGCAGGGCACTGAAGCTTTCTTT. It codes for CASSQGRGQGTEAFF. The V call is TRBV3-1 (or the pseudogene TRBV3-2), the J call TRBJ1-1; 8 bases match TRBD1. This CDR3 comprises 15 residues. Germline V lookup: CDR1 LGHDT, CDR2 YNNKEL (reference sequence). The ends lost 1 base at V and 4 bases at J; junction bases unmatched: 5.